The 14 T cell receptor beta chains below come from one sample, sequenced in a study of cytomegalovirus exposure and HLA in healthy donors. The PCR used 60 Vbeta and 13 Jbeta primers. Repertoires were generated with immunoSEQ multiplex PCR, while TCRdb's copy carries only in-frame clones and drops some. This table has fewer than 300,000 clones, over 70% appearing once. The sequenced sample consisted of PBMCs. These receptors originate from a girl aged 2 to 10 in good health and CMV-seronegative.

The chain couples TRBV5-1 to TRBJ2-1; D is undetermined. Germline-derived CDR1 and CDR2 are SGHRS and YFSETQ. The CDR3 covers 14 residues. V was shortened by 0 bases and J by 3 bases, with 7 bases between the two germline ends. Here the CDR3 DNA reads TGCGCCAGCAGCTTGGTGGAGCTCTACAATGAGCAGTTCTTC. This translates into CASSLVELYNEQFF.

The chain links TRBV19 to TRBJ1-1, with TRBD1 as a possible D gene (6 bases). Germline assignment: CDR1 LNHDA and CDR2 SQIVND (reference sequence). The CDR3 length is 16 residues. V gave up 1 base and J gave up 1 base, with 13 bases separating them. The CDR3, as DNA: TGTGCCAGTAGTATAGCTCGGACAGAAAGGAACACTGAAGCTTTCTTT. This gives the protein CASSIARTERNTEAFF.

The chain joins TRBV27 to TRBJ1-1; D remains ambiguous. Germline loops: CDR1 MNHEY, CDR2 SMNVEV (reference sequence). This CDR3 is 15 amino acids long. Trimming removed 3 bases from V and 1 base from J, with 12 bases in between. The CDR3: CASSLGGRANTEAFF. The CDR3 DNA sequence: TGTGCCAGCAGTTTGGGAGGGAGGGCGAACACTGAAGCTTTCTTT.

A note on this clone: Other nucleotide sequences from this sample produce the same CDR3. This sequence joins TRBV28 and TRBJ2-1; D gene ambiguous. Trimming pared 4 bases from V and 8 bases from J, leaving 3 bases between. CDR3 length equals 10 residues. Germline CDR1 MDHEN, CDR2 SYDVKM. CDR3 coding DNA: TGTGCCAGCAGTTCCTATGAGCAGTTCTTC. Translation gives CASSSYEQFF.

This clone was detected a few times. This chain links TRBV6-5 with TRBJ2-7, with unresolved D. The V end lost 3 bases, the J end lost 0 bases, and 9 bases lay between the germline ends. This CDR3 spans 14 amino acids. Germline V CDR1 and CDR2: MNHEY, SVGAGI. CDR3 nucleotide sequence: TGTGCCAGCAGTTATCTGGGCCTCTCCTACGAGCAGTACTTC. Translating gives CASSYLGLSYEQYF.

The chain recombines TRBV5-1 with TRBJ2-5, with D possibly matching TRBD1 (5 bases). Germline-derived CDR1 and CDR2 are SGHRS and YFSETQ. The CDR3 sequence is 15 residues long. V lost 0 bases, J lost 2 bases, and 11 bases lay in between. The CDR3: CASSLEGASQETQYF. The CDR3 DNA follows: TGCGCCAGCAGCTTGGAAGGGGCCTCACAAGAGACCCAGTACTTC.

The CDR3 here is CASRKWGGGTEAFF. The CDR3 bases are TGTGCCAGCAGAAAATGGGGGGGTGGCACTGAAGCTTTCTTT. The chain has TRBV5-4 and TRBJ1-1; TRBD1 might be the D (5 bases). This CDR3 has 14 amino acids. With 5 bases removed from V and 4 bases from J, the gap between germline ends came to 15 bases. CDR1 SGHNT and CDR2 YYREEE come from the germline V gene (reference sequence).

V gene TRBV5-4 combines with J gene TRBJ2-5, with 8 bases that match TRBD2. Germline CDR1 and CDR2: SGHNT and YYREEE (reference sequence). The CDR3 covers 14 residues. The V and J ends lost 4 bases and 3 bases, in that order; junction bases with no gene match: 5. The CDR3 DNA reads TGTGCCAGCAGCCCAGAACTAGCGGAAGAGACCCAGTACTTC. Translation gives CASSPELAEETQYF.

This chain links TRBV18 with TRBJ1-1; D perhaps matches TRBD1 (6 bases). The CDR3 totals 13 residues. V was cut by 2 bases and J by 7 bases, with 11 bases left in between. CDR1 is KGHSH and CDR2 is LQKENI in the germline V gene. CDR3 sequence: CASSPRQESEAFF. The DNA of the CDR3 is TGTGCCAGCTCACCAAGACAGGAGAGTGAAGCTTTCTTT.

CDR3 amino acids: CASSVPGVTNEKLFF. The CDR3 bases are TGTGCCAGTAGTGTCCCCGGGGTAACTAATGAAAAACTGTTTTTT. The V gene is TRBV19, the J gene TRBJ1-4, with D unclear. Trimming took off 5 bases at V and 1 base at J, with 11 bases between the two ends. This CDR3 has 15 amino acids. Germline V gene data show CDR1 as LNHDA and CDR2 as SQIVND (reference sequence).

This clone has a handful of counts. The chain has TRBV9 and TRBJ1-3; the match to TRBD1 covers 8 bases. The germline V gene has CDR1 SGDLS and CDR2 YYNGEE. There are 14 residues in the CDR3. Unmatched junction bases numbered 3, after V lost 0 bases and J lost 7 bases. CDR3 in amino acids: CASSVETGVNTIYF. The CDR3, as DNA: TGTGCCAGCAGCGTAGAGACAGGGGTCAACACCATATATTTT.

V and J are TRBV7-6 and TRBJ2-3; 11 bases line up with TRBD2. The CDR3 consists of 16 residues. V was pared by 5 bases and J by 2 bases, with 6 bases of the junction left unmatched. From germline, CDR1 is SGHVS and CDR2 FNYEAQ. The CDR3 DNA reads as TGTGCCAGCAGCATTAGACTAGCGGGGTTCACAGATACGCAGTATTTT. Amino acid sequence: CASSIRLAGFTDTQYF.

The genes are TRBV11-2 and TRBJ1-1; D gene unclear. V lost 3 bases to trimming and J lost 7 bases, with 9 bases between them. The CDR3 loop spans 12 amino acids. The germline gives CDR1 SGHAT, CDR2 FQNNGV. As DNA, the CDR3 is TGTGCCAGCAGCTTTTCGGGATTTGAAGCTTTCTTT. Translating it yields CASSFSGFEAFF.

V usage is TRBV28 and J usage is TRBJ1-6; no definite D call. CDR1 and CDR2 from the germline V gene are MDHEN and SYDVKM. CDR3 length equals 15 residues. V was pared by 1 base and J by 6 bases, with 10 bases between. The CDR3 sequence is CASSLFRGGNSPLHF. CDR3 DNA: TGTGCCAGCAGTTTATTCCGGGGAGGTAATTCACCCCTCCACTTT.